Listed below are T cell receptor beta chains from one sample, sequenced in a study of OX40 agonist ivuxolimab in advanced cancers. Repertoires were generated with immunoSEQ multiplex PCR, while TCRdb's copy carries only in-frame clones and drops some. The table lists 65,000 to 75,000 clones, less than 85% of them singletons. The sample here was CD4+ or CD8+ T cells sorted from blood, taken in a trial of the OX40 agonist ivuxolimab. Receptors originate from an adult with an advanced solid tumor such as melanoma, head and neck, liver or kidney cancer. Each CDR3 is given with its conserved first and last residue. A D gene is named only where the DNA matches it firmly. Clone size is not always given. Where it is, it says once, few, many or a class for expanded clones.

j_gene,v_gene,d_gene,abundance,CDR3nt,CDR3aa
TRBJ1-3,TRBV28,NA,NA,TGTGCCAGCAGTTCCCTCCTCGCTGGAAACACCATATATTTT,CASSSLLAGNTIYF
TRBJ1-2,TRBV5-6,NA,NA,TGTGCCAGCAGCTTGGAACGGGTGGCCACCTTC,CASSLERVATF
TRBJ1-4,TRBV6-5,NA,NA,TGTGCCAGCAGTAACGGACAGACAGGTTATGAAAAACTGTTTTTT,CASSNGQTGYEKLFF
TRBJ1-6,TRBV7-2,NA,NA,TGTGCCAGCAGCTTTCAGAGGAATTCACCCCTCCACTTT,CASSFQRNSPLHF
TRBJ1-4,TRBV27,TRBD1,NA,TGTGCCAGCAGCCGACAGGGAGATACTAATGAAAAACTGTTTTTT,CASSRQGDTNEKLFF
TRBJ2-7,TRBV7-2,NA,NA,TGTGCCAGCAGCTCTAAAAGCTACGAGCAGTACTTC,CASSSKSYEQYF
TRBJ2-7,TRBV4-2,TRBD1,NA,TGTGCCAGCATCGGACCGGGACAGGGACGGCTAGAGCAGTACTTC,CASIGPGQGRLEQYF
TRBJ2-5,TRBV18,NA,NA,TGTGCCAGCACTCACGGTACAACTAGTCTTGAGACCCAGTACTTC,CASTHGTTSLETQYF
TRBJ2-4,TRBV19,NA,NA,TGTGCCAGTAGTGCGGTTGCCGGGACTTCCGCCTTACTAGCCAAAAACATTCAGTACTTC,CASSAVAGTSALLAKNIQYF
TRBJ1-5,TRBV19,NA,once,TGTGCCAGTAGTATTTGGGGCCGGGAACAGCCCCAGCATTTT,CASSIWGREQPQHF
TRBJ1-2,TRBV11-2,NA,NA,TGTGCCAGCAGCTCAAACGGGTTACGAGGATCTAACTATGGCTACACCTTC,CASSSNGLRGSNYGYTF
TRBJ2-1,TRBV2,TRBD2,NA,TGTGCCAGCAGGCTAGCGGGGGTCTCCTACAATGAGCAGTTCTTC,CASRLAGVSYNEQFF
TRBJ2-5,TRBV6-1,NA,NA,TGTGCCAGCAGTGAGCGGGCCGGAGAGACCCAGTACTTC,CASSERAGETQYF
TRBJ2-2,TRBV2,TRBD2,few,TGTGCCAGCAGTGTTTCCCTAGCGGGTTACACCGGGGAGCTGTTTTTT,CASSVSLAGYTGELFF
TRBJ1-1,TRBV6-1,NA,NA,TGTGCCAGCAGTGAAGAGAGGGGAAACACTGAAGCTTTCTTT,CASSEERGNTEAFF
TRBJ2-7,TRBV28,TRBD1,NA,TGTGCCAGCTGTGGACAGGGCGGCGAGCAGTACTTC,CASCGQGGEQYF
TRBJ2-5,TRBV30,NA,NA,TGTGCCTGGACTGCTCGAAGAGGGGAGACCCAGTACTTC,CAWTARRGETQYF
TRBJ2-7,TRBV7-9,NA,NA,TGTGCCAGCAGCCCCCGTTGGGGCCACTACGAGCAGTACTTC,CASSPRWGHYEQYF
TRBJ2-2,TRBV11-2,TRBD2,NA,TGTGCCAGCAGTTGGGGGCAGACTAGCGGGACCGGGGAGCTGTTTTTT,CASSWGQTSGTGELFF
TRBJ2-6,TRBV28,NA,few,TGTGCCAGCAGTCCAGCTGGGGCCAACGTCCTGACTTTC,CASSPAGANVLTF
TRBJ1-6,TRBV5-1,NA,many,TGCGCCAGCAGCTTGGAGGATCAGGGCTCACCCCTCCACTTT,CASSLEDQGSPLHF
TRBJ1-2,TRBV7-2,NA,NA,TGTGCCAGCAGCGAACGGGACGCCCTGGGAGGCTACACCTTC,CASSERDALGGYTF
TRBJ2-5,TRBV5-6,NA,NA,TGTGCCAGCAGCTCGGTGGGTAGAGGAGAGACCCAGTACTTC,CASSSVGRGETQYF
TRBJ2-1,TRBV10-3,NA,NA,TGTGCCGTTCGGGGTGGTAGCGATGAGCAGTTCTTC,CAVRGGSDEQFF
TRBJ2-3,TRBV11-2,TRBD2,NA,TGTGCCAGCAGCTCCAGGAGGAGCGGGAGACGTACAGATACGCAGTATTTT,CASSSRRSGRRTDTQYF
TRBJ1-2,TRBV9,TRBD1,NA,TGTGCCAGCAGAGCCGGGACAGGGAGGGACTATGGCTACACCTTC,CASRAGTGRDYGYTF
TRBJ1-2,TRBV2,NA,NA,TGTGCCAGCAGTGACGCGGGGGCAAGTGGCTACACCTTC,CASSDAGASGYTF
TRBJ1-2,TRBV6-5,NA,NA,TGTGCCAGCAGTTTAAGGGGTTCTAACTATGGCTACACCTTC,CASSLRGSNYGYTF
TRBJ2-5,TRBV7-9,NA,NA,TGTGCCAGCAGACAAGGGGGGGTGGAGACCCAGTACTTC,CASRQGGVETQYF
TRBJ2-5,TRBV6-5,NA,NA,TGTGCCAGCAGTGGGGTCTGGGGGACCCAGTACTTC,CASSGVWGTQYF
TRBJ2-3,TRBV5-1,NA,NA,TGCGCCAGCTTGGCTAGCCCCGGGCAGGATACGCAGTATTTT,CASLASPGQDTQYF
TRBJ2-5,TRBV5-1,TRBD2,NA,TGCGCCAGCAGCTTGGGATCTAGCGGGAGAGAGCAGTACTTC,CASSLGSSGREQYF
TRBJ1-2,TRBV2,TRBD1,NA,TGTGCCAGCAGAGGACAGGACCCTAACTATGGCTACACCTTC,CASRGQDPNYGYTF
TRBJ2-7,TRBV5-1,TRBD1,NA,TGCGCCAGCAACTTCCGGGACAGGGGGCAATCCGAGCAGTACTTC,CASNFRDRGQSEQYF
TRBJ1-1,TRBV6-5,TRBD1,NA,TGTGCCAGCAGTCCCAACAGGGGGCAGGCTGAAGCTTTCTTT,CASSPNRGQAEAFF
TRBJ2-3,TRBV5-4,TRBD1,NA,TGTGCCAGCAGCTTCCACATACAGGGGGCAATGGATACGCAGTATTTT,CASSFHIQGAMDTQYF
TRBJ2-3,TRBV27,NA,NA,TGTGCCAGCAGTCCACCGAACACAGATACGCAGTATTTT,CASSPPNTDTQYF
TRBJ2-5,TRBV11-1,NA,NA,TGTGCCAGTGCACTAGCAGCCCATCAAGAGACCCAGTACTTC,CASALAAHQETQYF
TRBJ1-2,TRBV7-2,TRBD1,NA,TGTGCCAGCAGCTTAGGCGGGGGGGGGACAGCCTATGGCTACACCTTC,CASSLGGGGTAYGYTF
TRBJ2-7,TRBV19,TRBD1,NA,TGTGCCAGTAGTGACGCGGGGACAGGGGGTCGCTACGAGCAGTACTTC,CASSDAGTGGRYEQYF
TRBJ1-1,TRBV6-6,TRBD1,NA,TGTGCCATCCGGAAGGGGGCCCTGAACACTGAAGCTTTCTTT,CAIRKGALNTEAFF
TRBJ1-3,TRBV28,NA,NA,TGTGCCAGCAGTCTCCCGACAACCTCTGGAAACACCATATATTTT,CASSLPTTSGNTIYF
TRBJ2-1,TRBV5-4,TRBD2,NA,TGTGCCAGCAGCTTGTTCTTGGGCGGGGGGAGGAATGAGCAGTTCTTC,CASSLFLGGGRNEQFF
TRBJ2-7,TRBV7-9,NA,NA,TGTGCCAGCAGCTCATCGGGGTATGAGCAGTACTTC,CASSSSGYEQYF
TRBJ2-1,TRBV18,NA,NA,TGTGCCAGCTCAGGGGCACTGGCGAACTTTTACAATGAGCAGTTCTTC,CASSGALANFYNEQFF
TRBJ2-2,TRBV11-3,NA,NA,TGTGCCAGCTCCGAACCGGGGCAGGCTACCGGGGAGCTGTTTTTT,CASSEPGQATGELFF
TRBJ2-7,TRBV9,NA,few,TGTGCCAGCACCGCTCCGGGGGCCGACGAGCAGTACTTC,CASTAPGADEQYF
TRBJ2-4,TRBV29-1,NA,NA,TGCAGCGTTGCTTCAGGGGTACTAGCCAAAAACATTCAGTACTTC,CSVASGVLAKNIQYF
TRBJ1-3,TRBV4-1,NA,NA,TGCGCCAGCAGCCGAGGCCAGCCCTCTGGAAACACCATATATTTT,CASSRGQPSGNTIYF
TRBJ1-2,TRBV2,NA,NA,TGTGCCAGCAGTGTAGGGTTATCGGGGAGCTACACCTTC,CASSVGLSGSYTF
TRBJ1-5,TRBV28,TRBD1,NA,TGTGCCAGCAGCCAGGGACAGGTCAATCAGCCCCAGCATTTT,CASSQGQVNQPQHF
TRBJ1-6,TRBV6-5,NA,NA,TGTGCCAGCAGTAAGGGATGGGATTCACCCCTCCACTTT,CASSKGWDSPLHF
TRBJ1-6,TRBV10-3,NA,few,TGTGCCATCACCAGCCAGGGGTCACCCCTCCACTTT,CAITSQGSPLHF
TRBJ2-1,TRBV20-1,NA,once,TGCAGTGCTCATAGGAACGATGAGCAGTTCTTC,CSAHRNDEQFF
TRBJ1-4,TRBV29-1,TRBD1,few,TGCAGCGTTAACAGGGGGCGTGGGGAAAAACTGTTTTTT,CSVNRGRGEKLFF